This T cell receptor (beta chain) was captured in a study of cytotoxic CD8 clonotypes in ibrutinib-treated CLL. Study-wide results and caveats: Exceeding age-matched healthy donors, baseline clonality also tracked the counts of circulating CD8+ T cells.

Libraries were prepared by immunoSEQ multiplex PCR; TCRdb keeps only in-frame clonotypes and omits some of them. The table has approximately 210,000 clones, about two thirds seen once. Details on this clone: Its target is not known.

The J segment lost 5 bases and the V segment lost 3 bases, leaving 13 bases of the junction unmatched. Germline CDR1 GTSNPN, CDR2 SVGIG (reference sequence). The CDR3 consists of 15 residues. The specimen comprised PBMCs, sampled after 24 months of ibrutinib treatment. The rearrangement uses TRBV30 and TRBJ2-7; the match to TRBD1 covers 7 bases. The TCR originated in a human donor with chronic lymphocytic leukemia. CDR3 in DNA: TGTGCCTGGAGCGATACAGGGGCTCGTGCCGACGAGCAGTACTTC. It is translated as CAWSDTGARADEQYF.